One sample yielded the 8 T cell receptor beta chains listed below, sequenced in a study of shared T cell receptors in the human thymus. The repertoire was sequenced with immunoSEQ multiplex PCR; TCRdb's copy has only in-frame clones and lacks some. Of hundreds of thousands of clones listed, more than 75% were seen once; the top ten hold just under 0.0095%. The same data also went into a second study, on human thymus T cells.

Sequenced material: thymocytes. All receptors derive from a boy under two years old with a congenital heart defect.

The V and J genes are TRBV19 and TRBJ2-7, with D tentatively TRBD1 (6 bases). The germline V gene has CDR1 LNHDA and CDR2 SQIVND (reference sequence). This CDR3 region has 15 residues. V was shortened by 7 bases and J by 7 bases, with 23 bases between the two germline ends. CDR3 nucleotide sequence: TGTGCCAGTAAACTAACAGGGCCCACTACTGTAGAGCAGTACTTC. This sequence encodes CASKLTGPTTVEQYF.

This chain connects TRBV5-1 to TRBJ2-1, with TRBD2 matching over 7 bases. This CDR3 has 17 amino acids. V trimming: 3 bases; J trimming: 0 bases; junction bases outside the gene matches: 9. Germline V gene sequence: CDR1 SGHRS, CDR2 YFSETQ. Here the CDR3 reads CASSSISGASSYNEQFF. The DNA of the CDR3 is TGCGCCAGCAGCTCAATCAGCGGGGCGAGCTCCTACAATGAGCAGTTCTTC.

In regard to this clone: One end of the junction is discordant with germline, which a read error may explain. The rearrangement links TRBV6-1 to TRBJ2-7, with D unclear. The CDR3 sequence is 10 residues long. Per germline, CDR1 MNHNS and CDR2 SASEGT. The CDR3 is CASSEERYDF. DNA for the CDR3: TGTGCCAGCAGTGAAGAGCGCTATGACTTC.

V is TRBV7-9 and J is TRBJ2-1; 10 bases map to TRBD1. CDR3 length: 16 residues. The ends lost 2 bases at V and 8 bases at J; junction bases unmatched: 9. Germline CDR1 reads SEHNR; CDR2 reads FQNEAQ (reference sequence). This CDR3 is CASSLTGTGDIDEQFF. CDR3 DNA: TGTGCCAGCAGCTTAACCGGGACAGGGGACATCGATGAGCAGTTCTTC.

This clone was detected once. The J gene is TRBJ2-7, the V gene TRBV25-1, with 7 bases that match TRBD1. CDR1 and CDR2 from the germline V gene are MGHDK and SYGVNS. CDR3 length equals 12 residues. Trimming at V came to 9 bases and at J to 6 bases, leaving 8 bases not matched to a gene. The CDR3 spells CASGSPGGEQYF. In nucleotides, the CDR3 is TGTGCCAGTGGCAGTCCAGGGGGCGAGCAGTACTTC.

V and J are TRBV6-5 and TRBJ2-7; 7 bases line up with TRBD2. V was clipped by 6 bases and J by 5 bases; unmatched bases: 1. The germline CDR1 and CDR2 sequences are MNHEY and SVGAGI. CDR3 size: 11 residues. CDR3 residues: CASRGGHEQYF. The CDR3 bases are TGTGCCAGCAGGGGAGGGCACGAGCAGTACTTC.

The V and J genes are TRBV15 and TRBJ2-5; D is possibly TRBD2 (6 bases). The J call could be wrong; TRBJ2-7 is a better fit for the DNA end. Germline CDR1 LNHNV, CDR2 YYDKDF (reference sequence). This CDR3 is 14 amino acids long. CDR3 DNA: TGTGCCACCAGCAGGCCGGGAGCGGGCTACGAGCAGTACTTC. Its translation: CATSRPGAGYEQYF.

This clone was recorded only once. The V gene is TRBV7-8, the J gene TRBJ2-1; D is perhaps TRBD1 (6 bases). Per germline, CDR1 SGHVS and CDR2 FQNEAQ. The CDR3 is 17 residues long. V was clipped by 5 bases and J by 5 bases, with 22 bases between them. The CDR3 sequence is CASSAHSRTRGNNEQFF. The CDR3 DNA reads as TGTGCCAGCAGCGCCCACTCGAGGACAAGGGGGAACAATGAGCAGTTCTTC.